The 20 T cell receptor beta chains reported below all come from one sample, sequenced in a study of regulatory T cells in long-lasting Graves disease. Construction of TCR beta libraries relied on iRepertoire HTBI primers and on Arm-PCR targeting CDR3 regions. From the multiplex PCR reads, TCRdb called clonotypes with MiXCR, one entry per CDR3 protein. The table lists 300,000 or so distinct CDR3 sequences, roughly a fifth of them singletons. Regarding time point: persistent/refractory GD, antithyroid drugs over 5 years with positive TRAb. Following extraction of RNA from PBMCs, that RNA was used to make the TCR library. This specimen consisted of peripheral blood mononuclear cells (PBMCs), obtained when the disease was refractory, from a patient treated with antithyroid drugs. Receptors were obtained from a female donor with Graves disease.

The chain links TRBV3-1 to TRBJ1-5; D is undetermined. Deletions cut 4 bases from V and 1 base from J, with 14 bases between. CDR1 is LGHDT, CDR2 YNNKEL, per germline (reference sequence). The CDR3 runs 16 residues. The CDR3 sequence is CASSPTVFSSNQPQHF. Written as DNA, the CDR3 is TGTGCCAGCAGCCCCACAGTCTTCAGCAGCAATCAGCCCCAGCATTTT.

There are many counts of this clonotype. The chain combines TRBV30 with TRBJ2-7, with TRBD2 as a possible D gene (6 bases). Germline V CDR1 and CDR2: GTSNPN, SVGIG (reference sequence). The CDR3 runs to 14 residues. Deletions cut 2 bases from V and 0 bases from J, with 11 bases between. CDR3 residues: CAWSSSDYSYEQYF. The CDR3 bases are TGTGCCTGGAGTAGCTCGGACTACTCCTACGAGCAGTACTTC.

This clonotype was seen only a few times. The J gene is TRBJ1-5, the V gene TRBV27; D gene ambiguous. V was trimmed by 4 bases and J by 12 bases, leaving 16 bases between them. Germline V gene data show CDR1 as MNHEY and CDR2 as SMNVEV (reference sequence). The CDR3 consists of 13 residues. DNA for the CDR3: TGTGCCAGCAGTTCCCAACTCCTCGGACTCCAGCATTTT. Amino acids: CASSSQLLGLQHF.

This clonotype was counted between two and nine times. The chain combines TRBV27 with TRBJ2-5, with 7 bases lining up with TRBD2. Per germline, CDR1 MNHEY and CDR2 SMNVEV (reference sequence). With 5 bases clipped from V and 5 bases from J, the junction kept 11 bases outside the gene matches. This CDR3 is 15 amino acids long. The CDR3 DNA reads as TGTGCCAGCAGTCCTTATCCGCGGGAGAAGGAGACCCAGTACTTC. This codes for CASSPYPREKETQYF.

This clonotype was counted a few times. The chain employs TRBV6-1 and TRBJ1-6; D perhaps matches TRBD1 (5 bases). Germline V gene sequence: CDR1 MNHNS, CDR2 SASEGT. The CDR3 is 13 amino acids. V was trimmed by 7 bases and J by 6 bases, leaving 10 bases between them. The CDR3 here is CASTPQVNSPLHF. Here the CDR3 DNA reads TGTGCCAGCACCCCACAGGTTAATTCACCCCTCCACTTT.

This clonotype was detected ten times or more. The genes are TRBV28 and TRBJ1-1; no definite D call. This CDR3 is 13 amino acids long. Trimming cost V 6 bases and J 4 bases, with 12 bases left between them. From germline, CDR1 is MDHEN and CDR2 SYDVKM. The CDR3 region is CASSGLMATEAFF. The CDR3 region has the DNA TGTGCCAGCAGCGGACTGATGGCCACTGAAGCTTTCTTT.

The rearrangement links TRBV15 to TRBJ1-4, with 7 bases fitting TRBD1. The CDR3 has 16 residues. The junction had 7 bases not matched to a gene; V was cut back by 2 bases and J by 4 bases. Germline values: CDR1 LNHNV, CDR2 YYDKDF (reference sequence). Written as DNA, the CDR3 is TGTGCCACCAGCAGAACAGGGGTGAACTGTAATGAAAAACTGTTTTTT. This encodes CATSRTGVNCNEKLFF.

This clonotype has ten or more counts. Written as DNA, the CDR3 is TGTGCCAGCAGTTACGGGACACCAAATCAGCCCCAGCATTTT. Translating it yields CASSYGTPNQPQHF. The chain couples TRBV28 to TRBJ1-5, with D tentatively TRBD1 (6 bases). The CDR3 extends over 14 amino acids. Germline V lookup: CDR1 MDHEN, CDR2 SYDVKM. Trimming shortened V by 4 bases and J by 4 bases, and 11 bases separated the two germline ends.

This clonotype has just a few counts. The chain couples TRBV30 to TRBJ2-7; TRBD1 matches 7 bases. Germline V gene sequence: CDR1 GTSNPN, CDR2 SVGIG (reference sequence). Trimming took 5 bases from V and 3 from J; bases not matched to a gene: 7. This CDR3 contains 13 residues. The CDR3 bases are TGTGCCTGGGCTCTCAGGGGGATCTACGAGCAGTACTTC. This encodes CAWALRGIYEQYF.

At least ten counts were recorded for this clonotype. V is TRBV30 and J is TRBJ2-7; no clear D gene. The germline V gene has CDR1 GTSNPN and CDR2 SVGIG (reference sequence). V dropped 1 base and J dropped 2 bases, with 6 bases sitting between them. CDR3 length: 12 residues. CDR3 loop: CAWSDGAYEQYF. The CDR3 DNA is TGTGCCTGGAGTGATGGAGCCTACGAGCAGTACTTC.

With regard to this clonotype: This could be a read error, since a much larger clone is one nucleotide away. The chain employs TRBV6-1 and TRBJ2-7; D might be TRBD1 (5 bases). The germline V and J ends were trimmed by 5 bases and 5 bases, with 10 bases remaining between them. The CDR3 is 12 residues long. Germline V gene sequence: CDR1 MNHNS, CDR2 SASEGT. CDR3 region: CASSRTSNEQYF. The CDR3, as DNA: TGTGCCAGCAGTAGGACAAGCAACGAGCAGTACTTC.

This chain joins TRBV27 and TRBJ1-2, with D maybe TRBD1 (6 bases). CDR3 length: 14 residues. V shed 2 bases and J shed 8 bases, with 15 bases lying between them. The germline gives CDR1 MNHEY, CDR2 SMNVEV (reference sequence). DNA of the CDR3: TGTGCCAGCAGTTTAGTTCGGGGGGCGGAAGGCTACACCTTC. Protein: CASSLVRGAEGYTF.

This clonotype was observed a handful of times. CDR3 sequence reads: CASSSQTRSEQYF. Here the CDR3 DNA reads TGTGCCAGCAGTTCACAGACGCGTTCCGAGCAGTACTTC. This chain joins TRBV12-3 or TRBV12-4 and TRBJ2-7; D is undetermined. The V end was cut by 4 bases, the J end by 6 bases, with 13 bases between. There are 13 residues in the CDR3.

This clonotype was found many times. The chain recombines TRBV10-3 with TRBJ1-6; 10 positions match TRBD1. V was clipped by 6 bases and J by 1 base; unmatched bases: 9. The CDR3 loop spans 18 amino acids. Germline V CDR1 and CDR2: ENHRY, SYGVKD. Here the CDR3 DNA reads TGTGCCATCAGCGGGACAGGGGAGGCTTTATCCTATAATTCACCCCTCCACTTT. It specifies CAISGTGEALSYNSPLHF.

This clonotype has more than one count but fewer than ten. The CDR3 nucleotides are TGCGCCAGCAGCCAAGCCTACAGCCCGGATCAGCCCCAGCATTTT. As protein: CASSQAYSPDQPQHF. The genes are TRBV4-1 and TRBJ1-5; no definite D call. V was shortened by 1 base and J by 5 bases, with 12 bases between the two germline ends. CDR3 size: 15 residues. CDR1 is MGHRA and CDR2 is YSYEKL in the germline V gene.

The chain has TRBV9 and TRBJ2-1, with D uncertain. Trimming took off 4 bases at V and 10 bases at J, with 12 bases between the two ends. Germline V gene lookup returns CDR1 SGDLS and CDR2 YYNGEE. CDR3 length: 12 amino acids. The DNA for the CDR3 is TGTGCCAGCAGCTTAAGTGGGTTGGAGCAGTTCTTC. Amino acid sequence: CASSLSGLEQFF.

This clonotype was detected many times. The chain links TRBV7-2 to TRBJ2-5; 9 bases match TRBD2. This CDR3 region has 15 residues. The ends lost 1 base at V and 5 bases at J; junction bases unmatched: 5. CDR1 is SGHTA, CDR2 FQGNSA, per germline. The CDR3 reads CASSLGGGGLETQYF. The CDR3 DNA reads as TGTGCCAGCAGCTTAGGCGGGGGGGGACTGGAGACCCAGTACTTC.

Regarding this clonotype: One end of the junction does not line up with germline, which may come from a read error. The chain uses TRBV7-2 and TRBJ1-1; D ambiguous. Germline V gene lookup returns CDR1 SGHTA and CDR2 FQGNSA. CDR3 length equals 14 residues. The DNA of the CDR3 is TGTCCCAGCAGCTTAAATCTATTTAGGGTGGAAGCTTTCTTT. Amino acids: CPSSLNLFRVEAFF.

There are many counts of this clonotype. V usage is TRBV7-2 and J usage is TRBJ1-6, with D possibly being TRBD1 (6 bases). Trimming pared 1 base from V and 8 bases from J, leaving 18 bases between. Germline-derived CDR1 and CDR2 are SGHTA and FQGNSA. CDR3 length: 17 amino acids. The CDR3 here is CASSLVTGHLGDSPLHF. CDR3 bases: TGTGCCAGCAGCTTAGTTACGGGACACCTAGGGGATTCACCCCTCCACTTT.

The CDR3 protein is CASSPPGVGIYGYTF. The CDR3 DNA is TGTGCCAGCTCACCCCCGGGTGTGGGGATCTATGGCTACACCTTC. The chain couples TRBV18 to TRBJ1-2; D not resolved. Between the trimmed V and J ends, which lost 3 bases and 4 bases, there was a span of 15 bases. The CDR3 is made up of 15 amino acids. Germline CDR1 reads KGHSH; CDR2 reads LQKENI.